One and the same sample provided the 21 T cell receptor beta chains below, sequenced in a study of cytomegalovirus exposure and HLA in healthy donors. The primer mix had 60 Vbeta and 13 Jbeta primers. Using immunoSEQ multiplex PCR, the repertoire was profiled, and TCRdb retains in-frame clones only, with some absent. The data show 150,000 to 200,000 clones, 60% to 80% seen once. The sequenced sample was PBMCs. The receptor set was obtained from a woman between 45 and 65 years old in good health and CMV-seropositive.

J is TRBJ2-4 and V is TRBV5-8; 11 bases fit TRBD1. The germline CDR1 and CDR2 sequences are SGHTS and YDEGEE. V was clipped by 4 bases and J by 7 bases; unmatched bases: 1. The CDR3 contains 13 residues. DNA for the CDR3: TGTGCCAGCAGCCGGACAGGGGGCAACATTCAGTACTTC. Its translation is CASSRTGGNIQYF.

The V gene is TRBV7-9, the J gene TRBJ1-3, with 7 bases that match TRBD1. The J segment lost 0 bases and the V segment lost 7 bases, leaving 9 bases of the junction unmatched. CDR1 and CDR2 (germline): SEHNR, FQNEAQ (reference sequence). CDR3 length equals 16 residues. The CDR3, as DNA: TGTGCCAGCACAAGATTGGGACAGAGCTCTGGAAACACCATATATTTT. Its protein product is CASTRLGQSSGNTIYF.

The rearrangement uses TRBV30 and TRBJ1-1, with a tentative D call TRBD1 (5 bases). CDR1 and CDR2 (germline): GTSNPN, SVGIG (reference sequence). Trimming removed 4 bases from V and 0 bases from J, with 18 bases in between. This CDR3 is built from 16 residues. The CDR3 loop reads CAWTFAGGDMNTEAFF. For the CDR3, the DNA is TGTGCCTGGACCTTCGCCGGGGGTGACATGAACACTGAAGCTTTCTTT.

This rearrangement joins TRBV15 to TRBJ2-3; TRBD1 matches at 8 bases. CDR1 and CDR2 (germline): LNHNV, YYDKDF (reference sequence). The CDR3 totals 16 residues. The V and J ends lost 4 bases and 1 base, in that order; junction bases with no gene match: 7. The CDR3 region is CATSTSPTGGTDTQYF. The CDR3 coding sequence is TGTGCCACCAGCACTTCCCCGACAGGGGGCACAGATACGCAGTATTTT.

The chain uses TRBV6-1 and TRBJ2-7; no reliable D call. CDR1 is MNHNS, CDR2 SASEGT, per germline. V was shortened by 3 bases and J by 2 bases, with 11 bases between the two germline ends. CDR3 length equals 14 residues. CDR3 residues: CASSENRPPYEQYF. The CDR3 bases are TGTGCCAGCAGTGAGAACAGACCCCCCTACGAGCAGTACTTC.

The chain is built from TRBV18 and TRBJ2-5; TRBD1 is a possible D gene (6 bases). CDR3 length equals 14 residues. CDR1 is KGHSH, CDR2 LQKENI, per germline. Trimming removed 3 bases at V and 6 bases at J, with 14 bases between. CDR3 amino acids: CASSPSDRGKTQYF. In nucleotides, the CDR3 is TGTGCCAGCTCACCTTCGGACAGAGGAAAGACCCAGTACTTC.

In its sample, this clone was seen once. The chain combines TRBV7-8 with TRBJ1-5; D remains ambiguous. The germline gives CDR1 SGHVS, CDR2 FQNEAQ. CDR3 length: 15 amino acids. The germline V and J ends were trimmed by 0 bases and 4 bases, with 10 bases remaining between them. CDR3 residues: CASSLARRQNQPQHF. In nucleotides, the CDR3 is TGTGCCAGCAGCTTAGCAAGGCGGCAGAATCAGCCCCAGCATTTT.

The chain joins TRBV7-2 to TRBJ1-1; D is possibly TRBD1 (5 bases). V lost 7 bases, J lost 1 base, and 13 bases lay in between. The CDR3 spans 14 residues. In germline, CDR1 is SGHTA, CDR2 FQGNSA. CDR3 sequence reads: CASTLGRENTEAFF. The CDR3 DNA follows: TGTGCCAGCACCCTGGGGCGGGAGAACACTGAAGCTTTCTTT. Full variable domain (outside the CDR3, taken from reference TRBV7-2 and TRBJ1-1): GAGVSQSPSNKVTEKGKDVELRCDPISGHTALYWYRQSLGQGLEFLIYFQGNSAPDKSGLPSDRFSAERTGGSVSTLTIQRTQQEDSAVYLCASTLGRENTEAFFGQGTRLTVV.

The chain couples TRBV7-3 to TRBJ2-3; the match to TRBD2 covers 8 bases. V trimming: 3 bases; J trimming: 0 bases; junction bases outside the gene matches: 5. Germline V gene data show CDR1 as SGHTA and CDR2 as FQGTGA. The CDR3 extends over 16 amino acids. The CDR3 is CASSFLSGTSTDTQYF. DNA of the CDR3: TGTGCCAGCAGCTTCCTTAGCGGGACTAGCACAGATACGCAGTATTTT.

The chain has TRBV28 and TRBJ2-1; TRBD1 might be the D (5 bases). V was clipped by 5 bases and J by 0 bases, with 11 bases between them. The CDR3 sequence is 15 residues long. The germline V gene has CDR1 MDHEN and CDR2 SYDVKM. The CDR3 DNA follows: TGTGCCAGCAGTAGGAGACAGAGCTCCTACAATGAGCAGTTCTTC. This sequence encodes CASSRRQSSYNEQFF.

The chain is built from TRBV2 and TRBJ2-7, with D possibly being TRBD1 (5 bases). The CDR3 has 14 amino acids. Germline assignment: CDR1 SNHLY and CDR2 FYNNEI. V was clipped by 7 bases and J by 3 bases, with 16 bases between them. The DNA for the CDR3 is TGTGCCAGCACGCTTGTGGGGCGAAACTACGAGCAGTACTTC. Protein sequence: CASTLVGRNYEQYF. Together with reference TRBV2 and TRBJ2-7, the CDR3 gives the full variable domain: EPEVTQTPSHQVTQMGQEVILRCVPISNHLYFYWYRQILGQKVEFLVSFYNNEISEKSEIFDDQFSVERPDGSNFTLKIRSTKLEDSAMYFCASTLVGRNYEQYFGPGTRLTVT.

CDR3 region: CASSPAEGSYEQYF. The CDR3 nucleotides are TGTGCCAGTAGCCCTGCCGAGGGTTCCTACGAGCAGTACTTC. The rearrangement links TRBV19 to TRBJ2-7, with a possible D match to TRBD2 (5 bases). The CDR3 has 14 amino acids. V lost 6 bases and J lost 1, with 13 bases in between. CDR1 is LNHDA and CDR2 is SQIVND in the germline V gene (reference sequence). The variable domain in full, completed from reference TRBV19 and TRBJ2-7, reads DGGITQSPKYLFRKEGQNVTLSCEQNLNHDAMYWYRQDPGQGLRLIYYSQIVNDFQKGDIAEGYSVSREKKESFPLTVTSAQKNPTAFYLCASSPAEGSYEQYFGPGTRLTVT.

The chain links TRBV19 to TRBJ2-7; possible D gene TRBD1, 6 bases. Germline V gene sequence: CDR1 LNHDA, CDR2 SQIVND (reference sequence). There are 16 residues in the CDR3. With 6 bases removed from V and 3 bases from J, the gap between germline ends came to 21 bases. DNA of the CDR3: TGTGCCAGTAGCCAAGGGACAACTGGGCAATTCTACGAGCAGTACTTC. Its protein is CASSQGTTGQFYEQYF.

The gene calls are TRBV19 and TRBJ1-1, with D possibly TRBD1 on 6 matching bases. The CDR3 has 14 amino acids. The V gene lost 4 bases and the J gene lost 1 base, with 10 bases spanning the gap. Germline V lookup: CDR1 LNHDA, CDR2 SQIVND (reference sequence). The CDR3 is CASSTQGWNTEAFF. In DNA form, the CDR3 reads TGTGCCAGTAGTACGCAGGGGTGGAACACTGAAGCTTTCTTT.

The rearrangement links TRBV2 to TRBJ1-5; D call uncertain. Germline CDR1 SNHLY, CDR2 FYNNEI. The CDR3 totals 15 residues. V lost 0 bases to trimming and J lost 0 bases, with 6 bases between them. The CDR3 DNA sequence: TGTGCCAGCAGTGAAGCTCAGGTTAGCAATCAGCCCCAGCATTTT. The encoded protein is CASSEAQVSNQPQHF.

The genes are TRBV2 and TRBJ2-7, with TRBD2 matching over 14 bases. The CDR3 covers 13 residues. V dropped 8 bases and J dropped 3; count of bases not matched to a gene: 0. Germline V CDR1 and CDR2: SNHLY, FYNNEI. This CDR3 reads CASGLAGGYEQYF. In DNA form, the CDR3 reads TGTGCCAGCGGACTAGCGGGAGGCTACGAGCAGTACTTC.

This chain connects TRBV4-1 to TRBJ1-2; D perhaps matches TRBD1 (6 bases). Between the trimmed V and J ends, which lost 3 bases and 5 bases, there was a span of 13 bases. The CDR3 contains 14 residues. The germline V gene encodes CDR1 MGHRA and CDR2 YSYEKL. CDR3 protein: CASSQSGQLYGYTF. CDR3 DNA: TGCGCCAGCAGCCAGAGCGGACAGCTTTATGGCTACACCTTC.

The chain combines TRBV2 with TRBJ2-1, with 11 bases aligning to TRBD2. The CDR3 is made up of 15 amino acids. The V and J ends lost 6 bases and 2 bases, in that order; junction bases with no gene match: 3. Germline V gives CDR1 SNHLY, CDR2 FYNNEI. For the CDR3, the DNA is TGTGCCAGCAGGGAGACTAGCGGGACCTACAATGAGCAGTTCTTC. Amino acids: CASRETSGTYNEQFF.

This sequence joins TRBV5-1 and TRBJ1-6, with TRBD1 as a possible D gene (5 bases). In germline, CDR1 is SGHRS, CDR2 YFSETQ. This CDR3 has 15 residues. Trimming stripped 0 bases from V and 8 bases from J, with 12 bases between. This chain's CDR3 is CASSLAGDSYSPLHF. The CDR3 coding sequence is TGCGCCAGCAGCTTGGCCGGTGACAGTTATTCACCCCTCCACTTT.

The CDR3 DNA sequence: TGTGCCTGGAGTGTTGTGGACAGTTATCCCCAGCATTTT. Protein product: CAWSVVDSYPQHF. The chain links TRBV30 to TRBJ1-5, with a tentative D call TRBD1 (6 bases). Germline CDR1 and CDR2: GTSNPN and SVGIG (reference sequence). V lost 0 bases and J 10 bases, leaving 13 bases between the germline ends. The CDR3 extends over 13 amino acids.

This sequence joins TRBV6-5 and TRBJ1-1, with 8 bases identical to TRBD1. Germline V gene data show CDR1 as MNHEY and CDR2 as SVGAGI. J lost 9 bases, V lost 2 bases, and 5 bases had no gene match. This CDR3 region has 13 residues. The CDR3 loop is CASSYTGGMKAFF. The DNA for the CDR3 is TGTGCCAGCAGTTACACAGGGGGGATGAAAGCTTTCTTT.